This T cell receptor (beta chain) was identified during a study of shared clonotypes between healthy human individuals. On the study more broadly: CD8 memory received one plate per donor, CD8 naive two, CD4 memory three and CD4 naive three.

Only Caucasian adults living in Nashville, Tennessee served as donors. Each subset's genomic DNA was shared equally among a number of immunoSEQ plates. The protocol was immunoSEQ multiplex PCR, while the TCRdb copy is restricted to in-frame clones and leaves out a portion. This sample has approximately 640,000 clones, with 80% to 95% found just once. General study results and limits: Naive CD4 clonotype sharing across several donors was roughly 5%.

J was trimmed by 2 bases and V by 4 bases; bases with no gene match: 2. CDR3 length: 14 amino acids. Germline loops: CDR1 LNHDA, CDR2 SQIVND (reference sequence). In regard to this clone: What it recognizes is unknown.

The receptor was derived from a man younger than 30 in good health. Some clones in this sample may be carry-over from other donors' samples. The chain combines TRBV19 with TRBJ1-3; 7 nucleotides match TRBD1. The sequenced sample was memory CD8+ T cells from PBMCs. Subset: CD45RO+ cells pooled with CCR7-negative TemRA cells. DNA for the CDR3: TGTGCCAGTAGTAACAGGGGTCCTGGAAACACCATATATTTT. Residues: CASSNRGPGNTIYF.